A selection of T cell receptor beta chains follows, all from one sample in a study of cytomegalovirus exposure and HLA in healthy donors. The data were produced by immunoSEQ multiplex PCR, yet TCRdb's version contains in-frame clones alone and is incomplete. Among around 64,000 clones listed, around 87% were seen once. Sequenced input: PBMCs. The receptor set was obtained from a woman aged 30 to 39 in good health and CMV-seropositive. CDR3s include the opening cysteine and the closing phenylalanine or tryptophan. D genes are given only for firm matches. Only some rows state a clone size, as once, few, many or a class for expanded clones.

size: NA; V: TRBV7-2; J: TRBJ2-7; D: TRBD1; CDR3: CASSLAMGQGVSYEQYF; DNA: TGTGCCAGCAGCTTAGCCATGGGACAGGGGGTCTCCTACGAGCAGTACTTC
size: NA; V: TRBV27; J: TRBJ2-7; D: NA; CDR3: CASSLSWSANLYEQYF; DNA: TGTGCCAGCAGTTTATCTTGGAGTGCCAACCTCTACGAGCAGTACTTC
size: NA; V: TRBV2; J: TRBJ2-7; D: TRBD2; CDR3: CASSAGGPYEQYF; DNA: TGTGCCAGCAGTGCGGGAGGGCCCTACGAGCAGTACTTC
size: NA; V: TRBV5-1; J: TRBJ2-7; D: TRBD2; CDR3: CASSLGRGRYEQYF; DNA: TGCGCCAGCAGCTTGGGGCGGGGGAGATACGAGCAGTACTTC
size: NA; V: TRBV5-4; J: TRBJ1-2; D: NA; CDR3: CASSLGDTYGYTF; DNA: TGTGCCAGCAGCTTGGGGGACACTTATGGCTACACCTTC
size: NA; V: TRBV2; J: TRBJ2-2; D: TRBD1; CDR3: CASSDRDRPTGELFF; DNA: TGTGCCAGCAGCGACCGGGACAGACCTACCGGGGAGCTGTTTTTT
size: NA; V: TRBV5-1; J: TRBJ2-4; D: TRBD2; CDR3: CASSLAGTSGTLAKNIQYF; DNA: TGCGCCAGCAGCTTGGCCGGGACTAGCGGGACCTTAGCCAAAAACATTCAGTACTTC
size: NA; V: TRBV9; J: TRBJ2-1; D: TRBD2; CDR3: CASSETSGSWYEQFF; DNA: TGTGCCAGCAGCGAGACTAGCGGGAGTTGGTATGAGCAGTTCTTC
size: NA; V: TRBV5-1; J: TRBJ2-7; D: TRBD1; CDR3: CASSLSGQGINEQYF; DNA: TGCGCCAGCAGCCTATCGGGACAGGGGATCAACGAGCAGTACTTC
size: once; V: TRBV29-1; J: TRBJ2-1; D: TRBD2; CDR3: CSARLGLAVYNEQFF; DNA: TGCAGCGCCCGATTAGGACTAGCGGTTTACAATGAGCAGTTCTTC
size: once; V: TRBV5-1; J: TRBJ2-7; D: TRBD2; CDR3: CASSPRTSGFYEQYF; DNA: TGCGCCAGCAGCCCCCGGACTAGCGGGTTCTACGAGCAGTACTTC
size: NA; V: TRBV19; J: TRBJ1-1; D: NA; CDR3: CASSTGMNTEAFF; DNA: TGTGCCAGTAGTACAGGGATGAACACTGAAGCTTTCTTT
size: NA; V: TRBV11-2; J: TRBJ2-7; D: TRBD1; CDR3: CASSTGTVPYEQYF; DNA: TGTGCCAGCAGCACCGGGACAGTCCCCTACGAGCAGTACTTC
size: NA; V: TRBV18; J: TRBJ1-4; D: NA; CDR3: CASSPPTDEKLFF; DNA: TGTGCCAGCTCACCACCAACGGATGAAAAACTGTTTTTT
size: NA; V: TRBV6-5; J: TRBJ1-1; D: NA; CDR3: CASSYSHGGENTEAFF; DNA: TGTGCCAGCAGTTACTCGCACGGAGGGGAGAACACTGAAGCTTTCTTT
size: NA; V: TRBV19; J: TRBJ1-2; D: NA; CDR3: CASSDGGANYGYTF; DNA: TGTGCCAGTAGTGACGGGGGTGCCAACTATGGCTACACCTTC
size: NA; V: TRBV29-1; J: TRBJ2-3; D: TRBD2; CDR3: CSVLAGGSGDTQYF; DNA: TGCAGCGTTCTAGCGGGGGGCTCTGGGGATACGCAGTATTTT
size: NA; V: TRBV2; J: TRBJ2-7; D: TRBD2; CDR3: CASLQRASGAYEQYF; DNA: TGTGCCAGTCTTCAAAGGGCTAGCGGAGCCTACGAGCAGTACTTC
size: NA; V: TRBV5-8; J: TRBJ2-3; D: NA; CDR3: CASSRGDNPSTDTQYF; DNA: TGTGCCAGCAGCCGTGGGGACAACCCTAGCACAGATACGCAGTATTTT
size: once; V: TRBV19; J: TRBJ1-2; D: NA; CDR3: CASSIWGRGYGYTF; DNA: TGTGCCAGTAGTATTTGGGGGCGCGGCTATGGCTACACCTTC
size: NA; V: TRBV11-2; J: TRBJ2-1; D: NA; CDR3: CASSLVTNNEQFF; DNA: TGTGCCAGCAGCTTAGTCACAAACAATGAGCAGTTCTTC
size: NA; V: TRBV5-6; J: TRBJ2-7; D: NA; CDR3: CASSPRGMNEQYF; DNA: TGTGCCAGCAGCCCCAGAGGGATGAACGAGCAGTACTTC
size: NA; V: TRBV4-1; J: TRBJ1-1; D: NA; CDR3: CASSQDSAGSEAFF; DNA: TGCGCCAGCAGCCAAGATTCGGCAGGGTCTGAAGCTTTCTTT
size: NA; V: TRBV4-1; J: TRBJ2-1; D: TRBD2; CDR3: CASSQVVLHLAGASYNEQFF; DNA: TGCGCCAGCAGCCAAGTAGTTCTACACTTAGCGGGAGCATCCTACAATGAGCAGTTCTTC
size: NA; V: TRBV6-4; J: TRBJ2-2; D: NA; CDR3: CASSDGSTGELFF; DNA: TGTGCCAGCAGTGACGGTAGCACCGGGGAGCTGTTTTTT
size: few; V: TRBV10-1; J: TRBJ2-2; D: TRBD2; CDR3: CASSESRRSGSVGELFF; DNA: TGCGCCAGCAGTGAGTCGAGGCGAAGCGGGAGTGTCGGGGAGCTGTTTTTT
size: NA; V: TRBV19; J: TRBJ1-1; D: NA; CDR3: CASSIKVGGQLNAEAFF; DNA: TGTGCCAGTAGTATAAAAGTCGGAGGGCAGCTAAACGCTGAAGCTTTCTTT
size: NA; V: TRBV9; J: TRBJ2-1; D: NA; CDR3: CASSANRGEQFF; DNA: TGTGCCAGCAGCGCCAACCGGGGGGAGCAGTTCTTC
size: NA; V: TRBV18; J: TRBJ2-1; D: TRBD2; CDR3: CASAPVTLLAGSSYNEQFF; DNA: TGTGCCAGCGCACCAGTCACTCTTTTAGCGGGGTCCTCCTACAATGAGCAGTTCTTC
size: NA; V: TRBV2; J: TRBJ2-5; D: TRBD2; CDR3: CASRPTSAETQYF; DNA: TGTGCCAGCAGACCCACTAGCGCTGAGACCCAGTACTTC
size: NA; V: TRBV27; J: TRBJ1-5; D: NA; CDR3: CASSYWAGDGNQPQHF; DNA: TGTGCCAGCAGCTACTGGGCGGGGGATGGCAATCAGCCCCAGCATTTT
size: NA; V: TRBV7-6; J: TRBJ2-7; D: NA; CDR3: CASRPEPGYPYEQYF; DNA: TGTGCCAGCAGGCCCGAGCCGGGGTACCCCTACGAGCAGTACTTC
size: NA; V: TRBV7-2; J: TRBJ2-1; D: TRBD2; CDR3: CASSWTSGRRNNNEQFF; DNA: TGTGCCAGCAGCTGGACTAGCGGGAGACGGAACAACAATGAGCAGTTCTTC
size: NA; V: TRBV18; J: TRBJ1-3; D: NA; CDR3: CASSRDGSSGNTIYF; DNA: TGTGCCAGCTCACGGGACGGGAGCTCTGGAAACACCATATATTTT
size: NA; V: TRBV27; J: TRBJ2-1; D: TRBD2; CDR3: CASSPRLAGALQEQFF; DNA: TGTGCCAGCAGTCCGAGACTAGCGGGAGCCCTGCAAGAGCAGTTCTTC
size: once; V: TRBV6-5; J: TRBJ1-4; D: TRBD1; CDR3: CASSYGQGIEKLFF; DNA: TGTGCCAGCAGTTACGGACAGGGGATCGAAAAACTGTTTTTT
size: NA; V: TRBV7-8; J: TRBJ2-7; D: NA; CDR3: CASSLVRGISYEQYF; DNA: TGTGCCAGCAGCTTAGTTAGAGGAATATCCTACGAGCAGTACTTC
size: NA; V: TRBV2; J: TRBJ2-3; D: NA; CDR3: CASSENGMGTDTQYF; DNA: TGTGCCAGCAGTGAAAACGGTATGGGCACAGATACGCAGTATTTT
size: NA; V: TRBV4-1; J: TRBJ1-3; D: NA; CDR3: CASSHVIQGPTGNTIYF; DNA: TGCGCCAGCAGCCATGTGATCCAGGGTCCAACTGGAAACACCATATATTTT
size: once; V: TRBV5-6; J: TRBJ2-5; D: NA; CDR3: CASSLRGSGQETQYF; DNA: TGTGCCAGCAGCTTGCGGGGGTCGGGTCAAGAGACCCAGTACTTC
size: once; V: TRBV9; J: TRBJ2-7; D: TRBD2; CDR3: CASSASRLRAGLYEQYF; DNA: TGTGCCAGCAGCGCGTCGAGATTAAGGGCGGGACTATACGAGCAGTACTTC
size: NA; V: TRBV27; J: TRBJ2-1; D: TRBD1; CDR3: CASRTGQGGLDEQFF; DNA: TGTGCCAGCAGGACGGGACAGGGTGGTCTTGATGAGCAGTTCTTC
size: NA; V: TRBV6-6; J: TRBJ1-1; D: TRBD1; CDR3: CASSLQGQNTEAFF; DNA: TGTGCCAGCAGTTTACAGGGGCAGAACACTGAAGCTTTCTTT
size: NA; V: TRBV28; J: TRBJ2-7; D: NA; CDR3: CASSFSYEQYF; DNA: TGTGCCAGCAGTTTCAGCTACGAGCAGTACTTC
size: NA; V: TRBV18; J: TRBJ2-7; D: TRBD1; CDR3: CASSGRDRGTYEQYF; DNA: TGTGCCAGCTCAGGCCGGGACAGGGGCACCTACGAGCAGTACTTC
size: few; V: TRBV11-2; J: TRBJ2-2; D: NA; CDR3: CASSLDPRGGSGELFF; DNA: TGTGCCAGCAGCTTAGATCCCCGTGGGGGGTCCGGGGAGCTGTTTTTT